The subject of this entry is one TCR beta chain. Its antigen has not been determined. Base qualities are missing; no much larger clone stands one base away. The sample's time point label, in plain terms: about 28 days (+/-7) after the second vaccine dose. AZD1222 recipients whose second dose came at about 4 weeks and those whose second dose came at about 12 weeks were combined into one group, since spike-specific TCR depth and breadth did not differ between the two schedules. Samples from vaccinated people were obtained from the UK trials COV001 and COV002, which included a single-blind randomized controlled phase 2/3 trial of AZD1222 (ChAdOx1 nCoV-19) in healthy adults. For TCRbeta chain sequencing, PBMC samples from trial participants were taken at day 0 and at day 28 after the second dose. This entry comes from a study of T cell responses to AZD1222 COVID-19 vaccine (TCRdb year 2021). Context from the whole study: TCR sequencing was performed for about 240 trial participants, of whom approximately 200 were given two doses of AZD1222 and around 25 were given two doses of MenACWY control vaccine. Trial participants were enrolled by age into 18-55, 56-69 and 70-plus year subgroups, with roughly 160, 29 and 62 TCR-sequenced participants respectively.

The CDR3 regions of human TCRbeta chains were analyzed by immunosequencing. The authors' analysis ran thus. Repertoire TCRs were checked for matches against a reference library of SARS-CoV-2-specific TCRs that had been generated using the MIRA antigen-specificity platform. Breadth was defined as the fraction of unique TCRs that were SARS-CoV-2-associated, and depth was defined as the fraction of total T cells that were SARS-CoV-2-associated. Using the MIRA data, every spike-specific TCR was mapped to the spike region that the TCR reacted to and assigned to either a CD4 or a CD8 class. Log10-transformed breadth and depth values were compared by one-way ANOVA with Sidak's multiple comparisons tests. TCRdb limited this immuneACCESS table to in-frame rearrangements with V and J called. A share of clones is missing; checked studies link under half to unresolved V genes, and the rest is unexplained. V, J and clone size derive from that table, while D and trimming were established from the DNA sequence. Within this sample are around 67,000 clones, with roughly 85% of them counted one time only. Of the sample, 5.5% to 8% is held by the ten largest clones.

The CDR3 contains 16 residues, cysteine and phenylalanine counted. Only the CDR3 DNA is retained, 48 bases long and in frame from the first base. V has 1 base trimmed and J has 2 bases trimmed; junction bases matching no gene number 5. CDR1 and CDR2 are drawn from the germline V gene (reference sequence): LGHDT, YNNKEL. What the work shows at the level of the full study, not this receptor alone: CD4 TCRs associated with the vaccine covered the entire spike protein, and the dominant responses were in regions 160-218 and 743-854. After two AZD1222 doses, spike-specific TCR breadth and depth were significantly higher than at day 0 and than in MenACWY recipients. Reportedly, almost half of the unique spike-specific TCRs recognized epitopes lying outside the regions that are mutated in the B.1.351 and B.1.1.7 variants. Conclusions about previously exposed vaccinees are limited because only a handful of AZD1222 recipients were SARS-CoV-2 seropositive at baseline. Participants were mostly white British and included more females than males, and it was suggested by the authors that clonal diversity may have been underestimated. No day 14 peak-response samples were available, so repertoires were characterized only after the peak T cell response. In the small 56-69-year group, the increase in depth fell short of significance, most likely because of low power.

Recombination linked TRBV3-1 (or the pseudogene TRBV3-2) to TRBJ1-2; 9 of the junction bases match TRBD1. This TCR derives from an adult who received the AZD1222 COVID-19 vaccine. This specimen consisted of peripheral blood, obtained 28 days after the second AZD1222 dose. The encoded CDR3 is CASSQADRGNNYGYTF. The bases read TGTGCCAGCAGCCAAGCGGACAGGGGTAACAACTATGGCTACACCTTC.